This entry concerns a single T cell receptor beta chain. Its antigen is currently unknown. The data were obtained in a study of shared clonotypes between healthy human individuals. Findings of the study overall: Generation probability values for non-shared clonotypes were lower than those for clonotypes shared by all four donors. Sample collection involved blood only; tissue repertoires are likely different.

V was shortened by 3 bases and J by 7 bases, with 16 bases between the two germline ends. CDR1 and CDR2 (germline): SGHVS, FQNEAQ. CDR3 size: 16 residues. Assay: immunoSEQ multiplex PCR; the TCRdb copy retains only in-frame clones and omits some. The table lists 180,000 or so clones, 85% to 95% of them singletons. The sequenced sample was naive CD4+ T cells sorted from blood. Subset described: CD45RA+ positively selected. This TCR was recovered from a young woman in good health. The chain is built from TRBV7-8 and TRBJ1-6; D perhaps matches TRBD1 (5 bases). CDR3 in DNA: TGTGCCAGCAGCTTTAGGACCCCTGGGGGGAATTCACCCCTCCACTTT. It translates to CASSFRTPGGNSPLHF.